This T cell receptor beta chain was identified during a study of blood T cell repertoires in COVID-19. In the study overall: PBMCs, B-cell-depleted T cells, or T cells provided the cDNA or gDNA that made up the material.

The table came from immunoSEQ multiplex PCR; TCRdb's copy has only in-frame clones and leaves some out. The sample records more than 55,000 clones, 85% to 95% being singletons. CDR1 and CDR2 from the germline V gene are MDHEN and SYDVKM. There are 14 residues in the CDR3. Trimming removed 3 bases at V and 3 bases at J, with 11 bases between. The source is a man aged 50 to 59 with active COVID-19. V and J are TRBV28 and TRBJ1-1; D not resolved. The source material was peripheral blood. In DNA form, the CDR3 reads TGTGCCAGCAGTTTTGTCATCGGTGACACTGAAGCTTTCTTT. Amino acids: CASSFVIGDTEAFF.